This is a list of T cell receptor beta chains from one sample in a study of blood T cell repertoires in COVID-19. Assay used: immunoSEQ multiplex PCR; TCRdb lists only in-frame clones, some missing. In the table there are a few hundred thousand clones, more than 70% of which are singletons. Sequenced material: peripheral blood. Receptors originate from a woman aged 45-59 years who had recovered from COVID-19. Both conserved end residues are part of each CDR3. The D gene is left open where the match is weak. Clone size is not always given. Where it is, it says once, few, many or a class for expanded clones.

CASSLADGNGYTF,TGTGCCAGCAGCTTGGCCGACGGGAATGGCTACACCTTC,NA,TRBJ1-2,NA,TRBV5-6
CASSYSSSGSDEQFF,TGTGCCAGCAGTTACTCGTCTAGCGGGAGTGATGAGCAGTTCTTC,NA,TRBJ2-1,TRBD2,TRBV6-7
CASSRQGSFTSGANVLTF,TGTGCCAGCAGCCGACAGGGTTCGTTTACCTCTGGGGCCAACGTCCTGACTTTC,NA,TRBJ2-6,TRBD1,TRBV5-6
CASIGSRGPTPNEQFF,TGTGCCAGCATCGGGAGCCGCGGTCCAACCCCAAATGAGCAGTTCTTC,NA,TRBJ2-1,NA,TRBV6-6
CASKPAASYEQYF,TGTGCCAGCAAACCCGCCGCGTCCTACGAGCAGTACTTC,NA,TRBJ2-7,NA,TRBV7-2
CASSQDIARTGAGNQPQHF,TGCGCCAGCAGCCAAGATATTGCCAGGACAGGGGCAGGCAATCAGCCCCAGCATTTT,NA,TRBJ1-5,TRBD1,TRBV4-3
CASSEVGGAPYNEQFF,TGCGCCAGCAGTGAGGTGGGGGGGGCCCCCTACAATGAGCAGTTCTTC,NA,TRBJ2-1,NA,TRBV10-1
CASSPMGQLIGELFF,TGTGCCAGCAGTCCTATGGGACAGCTTATCGGGGAGCTGTTTTTT,NA,TRBJ2-2,TRBD1,TRBV27
CASSPGQGAREQYF,TGCGCCAGCAGCCCAGGGCAGGGGGCTCGGGAGCAGTACTTC,NA,TRBJ2-7,TRBD1,TRBV4-3
CASSPSPQAAGEQYF,TGTGCCAGCAGCCCCTCCCCCCAGGCCGCCGGTGAGCAGTACTTC,once,TRBJ2-7,NA,TRBV7-6
CASSFPGTGLYNSPLHF,TGTGCCAGCAGCTTCCCCGGGACAGGACTCTATAATTCACCCCTCCACTTT,NA,TRBJ1-6,TRBD1,TRBV7-2
CASSFSNEQFF,TGTGCCAGCAGCTTCAGCAATGAGCAGTTCTTC,NA,TRBJ2-1,NA,TRBV5-8
CASKNGDRLNTEAFF,TGCGCCAGCAAGAACGGGGACAGGTTGAACACTGAAGCTTTCTTT,once,TRBJ1-1,TRBD1,TRBV4-3
CASSTAGAQETQYF,TGTGCCAGCTCGACCGCAGGGGCCCAAGAGACCCAGTACTTC,NA,TRBJ2-5,NA,TRBV18
CASSYSDRAGEKLFF,TGTGCCAGCAGTTACTCGGACAGGGCTGGGGAAAAACTGTTTTTT,NA,TRBJ1-4,TRBD1,TRBV6-5
CASSLGRGLYEQYF,TGCGCCAGCAGCTTGGGCAGGGGGCTTTACGAGCAGTACTTC,NA,TRBJ2-7,TRBD1,TRBV5-1